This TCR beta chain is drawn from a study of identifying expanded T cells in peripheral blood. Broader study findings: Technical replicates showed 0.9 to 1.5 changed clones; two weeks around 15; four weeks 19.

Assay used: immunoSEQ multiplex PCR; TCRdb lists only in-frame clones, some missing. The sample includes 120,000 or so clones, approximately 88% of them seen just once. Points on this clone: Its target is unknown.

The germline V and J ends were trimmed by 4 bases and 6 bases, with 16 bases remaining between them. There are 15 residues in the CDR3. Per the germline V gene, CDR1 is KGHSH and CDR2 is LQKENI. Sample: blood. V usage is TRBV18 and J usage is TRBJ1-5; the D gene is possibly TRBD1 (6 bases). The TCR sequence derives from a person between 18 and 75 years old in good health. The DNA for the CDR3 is TGTGCCAGCTCACGGGGGGGTGTGGGGGCTCAGCCCCAGCATTTT. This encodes CASSRGGVGAQPQHF.